This record looks at one TCR beta chain sequence and its context. Its matching antigen is unknown. At one end, the junction sequence differs from germline, possibly due to a read error. From approximately 430 ng of RNA, a library with molecular barcoded alpha/delta and beta/gamma adaptors was made. MiXCR, run by TCRdb on the reads, gives a single entry per CDR3 protein. The repertoire has about 58,000 distinct CDR3 sequences, around an eighth of them found once; the top ten carry 16%. This CDR3 region has 15 residues. CDR1 and CDR2 from the germline V gene are LGHNA and YNFKEQ. This entry belongs to a study of read filtering for tumor transcriptome and immune sequencing. Study results and caveats: This fraction held mixed bone marrow immune cells after CD138-negative sorting.

The sequence was obtained from a donor at least 40 years old with multiple myeloma. The gene calls are TRBV4-2 and TRBJ1-4; 9 positions agree with TRBD1. Sample: a population of CD138-negative cells sorted from bone marrow. CDR3 protein: CASSQVPGTGYKRFF. CDR3 sequence (DNA): TGTGCCAGCAGCCAAGTACCAGGGACAGGGTACAAACGGTTTTTT.